Below are 32 T cell receptor beta chains sequenced from a single sample in a study of blood T cell repertoires in COVID-19. Produced via immunoSEQ multiplex PCR; TCRdb's table is partial and in-frame only. This table holds 450,000 to 500,000 clones, 75% to 90% found once. The source material was peripheral blood. These receptors were taken from a human donor in a cohort sampled during active COVID-19.

The chain recombines TRBV5-1 with TRBJ2-7, with TRBD2 matching over 10 bases. Germline V gene lookup returns CDR1 SGHRS and CDR2 YFSETQ. The V and J ends lost 0 bases and 5 bases, in that order; junction bases with no gene match: 8. This CDR3 has 16 residues. The CDR3 sequence: CASSLEASGREDEQYF. CDR3 coding DNA: TGCGCCAGCAGCTTGGAAGCTAGCGGGAGAGAGGACGAGCAGTACTTC. The whole variable domain, filled in from reference TRBV5-1 and TRBJ2-7, reads KAGVTQTPRYLIKTRGQQVTLSCSPISGHRSVSWYQQTPGQGLQFLFEYFSETQRNKGNFPGRFSGRQFSNSRSEMNVSTLELGDSALYLCASSLEASGREDEQYFGPGTRLTVT.

The V call is TRBV30, the J call TRBJ1-2; tentative D call: TRBD1 (5 bases). Trimming shortened V by 7 bases and J by 3 bases, and 15 bases separated the two germline ends. The V gene's germline CDR1 is GTSNPN and CDR2 SVGIG (reference sequence). CDR3 size: 13 residues. For the CDR3, the DNA is TGTGCCTCTCGCGGGGGGGAGGACTATGGCTACACCTTC. Protein: CASRGGEDYGYTF.

This clone occurred a few times. The chain combines TRBV3-1 (or the pseudogene TRBV3-2) with TRBJ2-2, with 7 bases fitting TRBD2. The CDR3 covers 14 residues. Germline V CDR1 and CDR2: LGHDT, YNNKEL (reference sequence). The J segment lost 2 bases and the V segment lost 4 bases, leaving 1 base of the junction unmatched. This CDR3 reads CASSRDYNTGELFF. The CDR3 region has the DNA TGTGCCAGCAGCCGGGACTACAACACCGGGGAGCTGTTTTTT.

The V and J genes are TRBV2 and TRBJ1-5, with TRBD1 identical over 8 bases. V was pared by 6 bases and J by 0 bases, with 10 bases of the junction left unmatched. The CDR3 runs to 17 residues. Germline V lookup: CDR1 SNHLY, CDR2 FYNNEI. The CDR3 sequence: CASRAGQAPYSNQPQHF. The CDR3, as DNA: TGTGCCAGCAGAGCGGGACAGGCGCCATATAGCAATCAGCCCCAGCATTTT.

The chain is built from TRBV2 and TRBJ2-7; 11 positions match TRBD2. V dropped 6 bases and J dropped 2; count of bases not matched to a gene: 3. Germline loops: CDR1 SNHLY, CDR2 FYNNEI. The length of the CDR3 is 14 residues. DNA for the CDR3: TGTGCCAGCAGGACTAGCGGGATTACCTACGAGCAGTACTTC. Protein: CASRTSGITYEQYF.

V usage is TRBV28 and J usage is TRBJ1-1; no reliable D call. This CDR3 is 15 amino acids long. V lost 8 bases and J 1 base, leaving 17 bases between the germline ends. The germline V gene encodes CDR1 MDHEN and CDR2 SYDVKM. The CDR3 DNA sequence: TGTGCCAGCGGGCCGGGCGGGGTTTCGAACACTGAAGCTTTCTTT. Protein sequence: CASGPGGVSNTEAFF.

The chain uses TRBV9 and TRBJ2-2; D is unclear. The CDR3 is made up of 13 amino acids. The V end lost 2 bases, the J end lost 9 bases, and 11 bases lay between the germline ends. Germline V gene lookup returns CDR1 SGDLS and CDR2 YYNGEE. The CDR3 DNA reads as TGTGCCAGCAGCGTCCCAGATGGGCGGGAGCTGTTTTTT. The encoded protein is CASSVPDGRELFF.

This chain uses TRBV29-1 with TRBJ2-7; D might be TRBD2 (5 bases). CDR3 size: 13 residues. Germline lookup yields CDR1 SQVTM and CDR2 ANQGSEA. Deletions cut 7 bases from V and 2 bases from J, with 15 bases between. The CDR3 bases are TGCAGCGGGGGAGATGGAGAGCCCTACGAGCAGTACTTC. Encoded protein: CSGGDGEPYEQYF.

The rearrangement uses TRBV6-6 and TRBJ1-2; D not resolved. V was shortened by 2 bases and J by 1 base, with 11 bases between the two germline ends. There are 15 residues in the CDR3. Germline CDR1 is MNHNY and CDR2 is SVGAGI (reference sequence). Written as DNA, the CDR3 is TGTGCCAGCAGTTACCGACCAGGCCTTAACTATGGCTACACCTTC. It encodes CASSYRPGLNYGYTF.

The chain has TRBV7-2 and TRBJ1-2; 7 nucleotides match TRBD1. The CDR3 extends over 15 amino acids. The trim removed 2 bases at V and 8 bases at J, leaving 11 bases unmatched. Germline V gives CDR1 SGHTA, CDR2 FQGNSA. CDR3 DNA: TGTGCCAGCAGCTTAACTCGGACAGGCCGGGGCGGCTACACCTTC. Its translation: CASSLTRTGRGGYTF.

V is TRBV16 and J is TRBJ2-7; the match to TRBD1 covers 8 bases. CDR3 length equals 15 residues. In germline, CDR1 is KGHSY, CDR2 FQNENV. The J segment lost 3 bases and the V segment lost 4 bases, leaving 8 bases of the junction unmatched. The CDR3 nucleotides read TGTGCCAGCAGCCGACCCGGGACAGGAGACTACGAGCAGTACTTC. Translation: CASSRPGTGDYEQYF.

V and J are TRBV27 and TRBJ1-1; a weak D match, TRBD1 (5 bases). The CDR3 has 14 residues. Germline V lookup: CDR1 MNHEY, CDR2 SMNVEV (reference sequence). The V and J ends lost 6 bases and 3 bases respectively, with 14 bases between them. The CDR3 is CASSQDTTYTEAFF. The DNA for the CDR3 is TGTGCCAGCAGCCAGGACACGACGTACACTGAAGCTTTCTTT.

The V and J genes are TRBV28 and TRBJ2-1; D not certain. CDR1 is MDHEN, CDR2 SYDVKM, per germline. Trimming stripped 7 bases from V and 7 bases from J, with 11 bases between. CDR3 length equals 12 residues. CDR3 in amino acids: CASTPRLNEQFF. The CDR3 DNA sequence: TGTGCCAGCACTCCACGACTGAATGAGCAGTTCTTC.

The chain links TRBV28 to TRBJ1-3; possibly TRBD1 for D (6 bases). Germline CDR1 MDHEN, CDR2 SYDVKM. Trimming removed 5 bases at V and 2 bases at J, with 10 bases between. This CDR3 region has 14 residues. For the CDR3, the DNA is TGTGCCAGCAGTAAAGGACAGACTGGAAACACCATATATTTT. Protein: CASSKGQTGNTIYF.

This chain uses TRBV18 with TRBJ1-1; TRBD1 might be the D (6 bases). The CDR3 loop spans 14 amino acids. V was trimmed by 1 base and J by 3 bases, leaving 9 bases between them. The germline CDR1 and CDR2 sequences are KGHSH and LQKENI. CDR3 sequence: CASSPLPGDTEAFF. DNA for the CDR3: TGTGCCAGCTCACCACTCCCAGGGGACACTGAAGCTTTCTTT.

This chain links TRBV5-5 with TRBJ1-1, with a tentative D call TRBD1 (5 bases). CDR1 and CDR2 (germline): SGHKS, YYEKEE (reference sequence). This CDR3 region has 13 residues. Between the trimmed V and J ends, which lost 1 base and 2 bases, there was a span of 6 bases. The CDR3 sequence: CASSLQGNTEAFF. Here the CDR3 DNA reads TGTGCCAGCAGCTTGCAGGGTAACACTGAAGCTTTCTTT.

The V call is TRBV5-1, the J call TRBJ2-1; no firm D call. The CDR3 is 11 residues long. V lost 5 bases, J lost 5 bases, and 5 bases lay in between. Germline CDR1 SGHRS, CDR2 YFSETQ. CDR3 coding DNA: TGCGCCAGCAGTGCGGACAATGAGCAGTTCTTC. It is translated as CASSADNEQFF.

V gene TRBV7-3 combines with J gene TRBJ2-3; 9 nucleotides agree with TRBD2. Germline V lookup: CDR1 SGHTA, CDR2 FQGTGA. The CDR3 covers 16 residues. V shed 0 bases, J shed 2 bases, and the junction held 3 bases outside the gene matches. This chain's CDR3 is CASSLTTSGITDTQYF. In DNA, the CDR3 is TGTGCCAGCAGCTTAACGACTAGCGGCATCACAGATACGCAGTATTTT.

The rearrangement uses TRBV5-4 and TRBJ1-2, with TRBD1 matching 7 bases. J was trimmed by 6 bases and V by 1 base; bases with no gene match: 9. CDR1 SGHNT and CDR2 YYREEE come from the germline V gene (reference sequence). The length of the CDR3 is 15 residues. CDR3 residues: CASSLYNTGENGYTF. The CDR3 DNA reads as TGTGCCAGCAGCTTGTACAATACAGGGGAGAATGGCTACACCTTC. Supplemented by reference TRBV5-4 and TRBJ1-2, the full variable domain reads ETGVTQSPTHLIKTRGQQVTLRCSSQSGHNTVSWYQQALGQGPQFIFQYYREEENGRGNFPPRFSGLQFPNYSSELNVNALELDDSALYLCASSLYNTGENGYTFGSGTRLTVV.

This chain uses TRBV29-1 with TRBJ2-7, with 8 bases matching TRBD1. The CDR3 extends over 14 amino acids. Germline CDR1 and CDR2: SQVTM and ANQGSEA. The V and J ends lost 4 bases and 3 bases, in that order; junction bases with no gene match: 8. The CDR3 reads CSVGGRTGHYEQYF. DNA of the CDR3: TGCAGCGTTGGGGGCCGGACAGGGCACTACGAGCAGTACTTC.

V usage is TRBV7-9 and J usage is TRBJ1-1, with D uncertain. This CDR3 is 14 amino acids long. Trimming stripped 1 base from V and 5 bases from J, with 11 bases between. CDR1 is SEHNR, CDR2 FQNEAQ, per germline (reference sequence). CDR3 DNA: TGTGCCAGCAGCTTAGGCCGGACGGGAACTGAAGCTTTCTTT. As protein: CASSLGRTGTEAFF.

The chain employs TRBV10-3 and TRBJ2-5; D unresolved. The germline gives CDR1 ENHRY, CDR2 SYGVKD. The germline V and J ends were trimmed by 3 bases and 5 bases, with 13 bases remaining between them. The CDR3 sequence is 14 residues long. Here the CDR3 DNA reads TGTGCCATCAGTGATAGTAGAACGGGTGAGACCCAGTACTTC. Protein product: CAISDSRTGETQYF.

The J gene is TRBJ2-7, the V gene TRBV7-3; 10 bases are a match to TRBD2. V lost 1 base to trimming and J lost 3 bases; unmatched junction nucleotides: 6. Germline CDR1 is SGHTA and CDR2 is FQGTGA. The CDR3 is made up of 16 amino acids. The CDR3, as DNA: TGTGCCAGCAGCTTAAATGCCATAGCGGGAGGCTACGAGCAGTACTTC. Protein product: CASSLNAIAGGYEQYF. Full variable domain (missing parts from reference TRBV7-3 and TRBJ2-7): GAGVSQTPSNKVTEKGKYVELRCDPISGHTALYWYRQSLGQGPEFLIYFQGTGAADDSGLPNDRFFAVRPEGSVSTLKIQRTERGDSAVYLCASSLNAIAGGYEQYFGPGTRLTVT.

This rearrangement joins TRBV5-4 to TRBJ2-4; TRBD2 agrees at 8 bases. CDR1 is SGHNT, CDR2 YYREEE, per germline (reference sequence). The J segment lost 4 bases and the V segment lost 6 bases, leaving 12 bases of the junction unmatched. CDR3 length: 16 amino acids. CDR3 protein: CASTPGSGKGKNIQYF. The CDR3 DNA is TGTGCCAGCACCCCAGGTAGCGGGAAGGGTAAAAACATTCAGTACTTC.

The chain joins TRBV19 to TRBJ2-5; 7 bases are a match to TRBD2. V lost 4 bases to trimming and J lost 2 bases; unmatched junction nucleotides: 4. This CDR3 region has 14 residues. The V gene's germline CDR1 is LNHDA and CDR2 SQIVND (reference sequence). The CDR3 region is CASSTGTTQETQYF. CDR3 bases: TGTGCCAGTAGTACCGGGACTACACAAGAGACCCAGTACTTC.

V usage is TRBV30 and J usage is TRBJ2-4, with a weak D call TRBD2 (6 bases). V dropped 0 bases and J dropped 7 bases, with 10 bases sitting between them. The CDR3 consists of 13 residues. In germline, CDR1 is GTSNPN, CDR2 SVGIG (reference sequence). The CDR3 nucleotides read TGTGCCTGGAGTGTCGGTGGAGGGAACATTCAGTACTTC. Protein sequence: CAWSVGGGNIQYF.

This chain uses TRBV13 with TRBJ2-3; the match to TRBD2 covers 11 bases. CDR3 length equals 16 residues. The germline V gene encodes CDR1 PRHDT and CDR2 FYEKMQ (reference sequence). The trim removed 6 bases at V and 1 base at J, leaving 6 bases unmatched. CDR3 loop: CASRSGTSGRTDTQYF. The CDR3 DNA reads as TGTGCCAGCAGGTCAGGGACTAGCGGACGCACAGATACGCAGTATTTT.

The chain links TRBV29-1 to TRBJ1-1; D not resolved. This CDR3 comprises 13 residues. Germline V gene sequence: CDR1 SQVTM, CDR2 ANQGSEA. V was shortened by 4 bases and J by 0 bases, with 9 bases between the two germline ends. In DNA form, the CDR3 reads TGCAGCGTTGGGCGGCTTATGAACACTGAAGCTTTCTTT. Protein: CSVGRLMNTEAFF. Supplemented by reference TRBV29-1 and TRBJ1-1, the full variable domain reads SAVISQKPSRDICQRGTSLTIQCQVDSQVTMMFWYRQQPGQSLTLIATANQGSEATYESGFVIDKFPISRPNLTFSTLTVSNMSPEDSSIYLCSVGRLMNTEAFFGQGTRLTVV.

V usage is TRBV19 and J usage is TRBJ2-7; TRBD2 might be the D (6 bases). CDR3 length: 16 amino acids. CDR1 and CDR2 from the germline V gene are LNHDA and SQIVND (reference sequence). Trimming pared 6 bases from V and 5 bases from J, leaving 23 bases between. CDR3 region: CASSQAGGELGHEQYF. In nucleotides, the CDR3 is TGTGCCAGTAGCCAAGCGGGCGGGGAGCTTGGCCACGAGCAGTACTTC.

V and J are TRBV5-1 and TRBJ2-1, with D unclear. With 0 bases removed from V and 6 bases from J, the gap between germline ends came to 13 bases. The CDR3 spans 15 residues. CDR1 and CDR2 (germline): SGHRS, YFSETQ. CDR3 sequence (DNA): TGCGCCAGCAGCTTGGAGTTGTCTAGTAGCAATGAGCAGTTCTTC. Its translation: CASSLELSSSNEQFF.

The genes are TRBV18 and TRBJ1-4; D is perhaps TRBD1 (6 bases). Germline values: CDR1 KGHSH, CDR2 LQKENI. V gave up 2 bases and J gave up 8 bases, with 24 bases separating them. This CDR3 spans 18 amino acids. The chain's CDR3 is CASSPNAGGLTSVEKLFF. In DNA, the CDR3 is TGTGCCAGCTCACCAAACGCGGGGGGGCTGACGAGCGTCGAAAAACTGTTTTTT.

This sequence joins TRBV3-1 (or the pseudogene TRBV3-2) and TRBJ2-5, with 8 bases that match TRBD2. Losses at the gene ends were 4 bases for V and 5 bases for J; bases not matched to a gene: 6. Germline V lookup: CDR1 LGHDT, CDR2 YNNKEL (reference sequence). CDR3 length: 14 residues. DNA for the CDR3: TGTGCCAGCAGCCTAAATCTAGCGGGTGAGACCCAGTACTTC. This sequence encodes CASSLNLAGETQYF.